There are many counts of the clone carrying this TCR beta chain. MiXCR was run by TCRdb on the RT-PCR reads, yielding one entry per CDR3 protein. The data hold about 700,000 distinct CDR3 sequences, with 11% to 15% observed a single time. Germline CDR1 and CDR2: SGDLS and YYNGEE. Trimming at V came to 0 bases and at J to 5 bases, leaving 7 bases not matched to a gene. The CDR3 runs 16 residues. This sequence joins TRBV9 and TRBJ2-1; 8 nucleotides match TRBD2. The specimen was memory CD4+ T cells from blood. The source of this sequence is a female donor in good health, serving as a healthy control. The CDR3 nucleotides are TGTGCCAGCAGCGTAGTTGCGGGAGGAGATAACAATGAGCAGTTCTTC. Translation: CASSVVAGGDNNEQFF.